This T cell receptor (beta chain) was recovered during a study of shared clonotypes between healthy human individuals. About the research overall: The plates for each donor numbered three CD4 naive, three CD4 memory, two CD8 naive and one CD8 memory.

In the original analysis: Because ImmunoSEQ provided only junction sequences with no quality scores, the filtering differed. Assay: immunoSEQ multiplex PCR; the TCRdb copy retains only in-frame clones and omits some. The V and J calls and clone size were taken over from that table, and D and trimming were inferred from the DNA. The profile covers 2,500,000 or so clones, with roughly 90% appearing a single time and around 0.35% taken by the ten largest. The germline CDR1 and CDR2 sequences are LGHNA and YSLEER. Trimming stripped 0 bases from V and 7 bases from J, with 13 bases between. There are 15 residues in the CDR3. Every contributor of samples was a Caucasian grown-up residing in Nashville, Tennessee.

The sequenced sample was naive CD4+ T cells from PBMCs. The sample's subset: CD45RA+ positively selected. The chain is built from TRBV4-3 and TRBJ1-5, with D unresolved. This TCR was sampled from a man younger than 35 in good health. Some clones in this sample may be carry-over from other donors' samples. CDR3 region: CASSQESGSQQPQHF. For the CDR3, the DNA is TGCGCCAGCAGCCAAGAAAGCGGATCGCAGCAGCCCCAGCATTTT.